This T cell receptor beta chain was recovered during a study of CD8 T cells in ankylosing spondylitis. Overall study findings and caveats: CD8+ by phenotype, disease-linked clones were relatively rare in peripheral blood. There was a TCR beta motif, made of eight highly homologous variants, that appeared characteristic of ankylosing spondylitis blood. Clones linked to disease were reported to show significant enrichment in matched ankylosing spondylitis synovial fluid.

Germline V CDR1 and CDR2: LGHNA, YNFKEQ. J lost 5 bases, V lost 0 bases, and 12 bases had no gene match. The CDR3 loop spans 18 amino acids. This clonotype showed up many times. Its antigen is not identified. MiXCR was run by TCRdb on the 5' RACE reads, yielding one entry per CDR3 protein. The table shows 470,000 or so distinct CDR3 sequences, with 25% to 30% occurring only once. Sequencing was performed on blood, either unsorted or a sorted T cell fraction (not recorded which). The TCR originated in a male donor with ankylosing spondylitis. The chain uses TRBV4-2 and TRBJ2-1, with 8 bases fitting TRBD2. The CDR3 region is CASSQDLGRTSRNNEQFF. CDR3 bases: TGTGCCAGCAGCCAAGATCTTGGAAGGACTAGCCGAAACAATGAGCAGTTCTTC.